A selection of T cell receptor beta chains follows, all from one sample in a study of blood T cell repertoires in COVID-19. TCRdb's copy holds only in-frame clones and misses some; the assay was immunoSEQ multiplex PCR. The sample shows approximately 250,000 clones, 84% of them seen only once. The sequenced sample consisted of peripheral blood. These receptors were obtained from a man aged 55 to 69 with acute or convalescent COVID-19. Each CDR3 is given with its conserved first and last residue. Fields, in order: J gene, V gene, clone size, D gene, CDR3 protein, CDR3 DNA. A D gene is named only where the DNA matches it firmly. Expanded clones get a size class; other rows say once, few or many, or leave the size out.

>TRBJ2-1|TRBV15|once|TRBD2
CATSGRLAASYNEQFF
TGTGCCACCAGCGGAAGACTAGCGGCTTCCTACAATGAGCAGTTCTTC
>TRBJ1-6|TRBV14|.|TRBD1
CASSHGQGTYNSPLHF
TGTGCCAGCAGCCACGGACAGGGGACTTATAATTCACCCCTCCACTTT
>TRBJ2-3|TRBV7-9|.|TRBD2
CASSFRLAATDTQYF
TGTGCCAGCAGCTTCAGGCTAGCGGCCACAGATACGCAGTATTTT
>TRBJ2-3|TRBV20-1|.|.
CSASTAADTQYF
TGCAGTGCTAGTACTGCTGCCGATACGCAGTATTTT
>TRBJ2-5|TRBV29-1|.|.
CSVGQGRETQYF
TGCAGCGTTGGTCAGGGTAGAGAGACCCAGTACTTC
>TRBJ2-7|TRBV9|.|.
CASSVAPDRREQYF
TGTGCCAGCAGCGTAGCTCCAGACAGGCGCGAGCAGTACTTC
>TRBJ2-7|TRBV7-9|few|.
CASSLARSSLIEIYEQYF
TGTGCCAGCAGCTTAGCGAGATCCTCCCTAATTGAGATTTACGAGCAGTACTTC
>TRBJ2-6|TRBV19|.|.
CASIGGTAGANVLTF
TGTGCCAGTATCGGAGGGACGGCTGGGGCCAACGTCCTGACTTTC
>TRBJ2-7|TRBV3-1/TRBV3-2|.|.
CASSQGGARHEQYF
TGTGCCAGCAGCCAAGGCGGCGCGAGGCACGAGCAGTACTTC
>TRBJ2-1|TRBV6-5|.|TRBD2
CASSYVAGAYNEQFF
TGTGCCAGCAGTTACGTGGCGGGAGCTTACAATGAGCAGTTCTTC
>TRBJ1-1|TRBV30|.|TRBD1
CAWSRGLYEAFF
TGTGCCTGGAGCAGGGGGCTTTATGAAGCTTTCTTT
>TRBJ2-3|TRBV10-3|few|.
CAIRGALSTDTQYF
TGTGCCATCCGGGGGGCCCTCAGCACAGATACGCAGTATTTT
>TRBJ2-4|TRBV27|.|TRBD2
CASSREGAAKNIQYF
TGTGCCAGCAGTCGGGAGGGCGCAGCCAAAAACATTCAGTACTTC
>TRBJ1-1|TRBV4-3|.|TRBD1
CASSQYRGTEAFF
TGCGCCAGCAGCCAATACAGGGGGACTGAAGCTTTCTTT
>TRBJ2-3|TRBV3-1/TRBV3-2|once|.
CASSQSLAGDTQYF
TGTGCCAGCAGCCAAAGCCTAGCTGGAGATACGCAGTATTTT
>TRBJ2-5|TRBV19|once|.
CASSMGQGETQYF
TGTGCCAGTAGTATGGGGCAGGGAGAGACCCAGTACTTC
>TRBJ2-4|TRBV3-1/TRBV3-2|.|.
CASSQQGAKNIQYF
TGTGCCAGCAGCCAACAGGGGGCCAAAAACATTCAGTACTTC
>TRBJ2-7|TRBV11-3|.|.
CASSLESSYEQYF
TGTGCCAGCAGCTTAGAGAGCTCCTACGAGCAGTACTTC
>TRBJ1-1|TRBV7-9|.|.
CASSSSRDGTEAFF
TGTGCCAGCAGCTCCAGCAGGGATGGCACTGAAGCTTTCTTT
>TRBJ2-1|TRBV27|.|TRBD1
CASSAIPGQGYNEQFF
TGTGCCAGCAGTGCAATACCGGGACAGGGTTACAATGAGCAGTTCTTC
>TRBJ2-2|TRBV30|.|TRBD1
CAWIPRVTGVWGSGTGELFF
TGTGCCTGGATTCCTAGGGTGACAGGGGTGTGGGGGAGCGGCACCGGGGAGCTGTTTTTT
>TRBJ2-2|TRBV19|.|TRBD2
CASSITLAGGELFF
TGTGCCAGTAGTATAACTCTAGCGGGGGGGGAGCTGTTTTTT
>TRBJ2-3|TRBV9|.|.
CASSTRTDTQYF
TGTGCCAGCAGCACTCGCACAGATACGCAGTATTTT
>TRBJ2-5|TRBV2|.|.
CASSEQGQETQYF
TGTGCCAGCAGTGAACAGGGCCAAGAGACCCAGTACTTC
>TRBJ2-7|TRBV3-1/TRBV3-2|.|TRBD2
CASSQGTSGGPYEQYF
TGTGCCAGCAGCCAGGGGACTAGCGGGGGCCCCTACGAGCAGTACTTC
>TRBJ1-1|TRBV27|.|TRBD1
CASSIGQGGVNTEAFF
TGTGCCAGCAGTATCGGACAGGGGGGGGTGAACACTGAAGCTTTCTTT
>TRBJ2-3|TRBV5-1|few|.
CASSSRVYTDTQYF
TGCGCCAGCAGCTCCCGGGTCTACACAGATACGCAGTATTTT
>TRBJ2-1|TRBV14|.|TRBD2
CASSQPGLAGVRQFF
TGTGCCAGCAGCCAACCGGGACTAGCGGGGGTTCGGCAGTTCTTC
>TRBJ1-2|TRBV5-1|once|TRBD1
CASSTGQEGYGYTF
TGCGCCAGCAGCACGGGACAGGAGGGCTATGGCTACACCTTC
>TRBJ2-6|TRBV29-1|.|.
CSVEPQAGANVLTF
TGCAGCGTTGAACCACAAGCGGGGGCCAACGTCCTGACTTTC
>TRBJ1-1|TRBV6-6|.|.
CASSYQVGAEAFF
TGTGCCAGCAGTTACCAGGTCGGCGCTGAAGCTTTCTTT
>TRBJ2-2|TRBV7-3|.|.
CASSLFPGDTGELFF
TGTGCCAGCAGCTTATTCCCGGGGGACACCGGGGAGCTGTTTTTT
>TRBJ1-2|TRBV15|few|TRBD1
CATSKGTGVVYGYTF
TGTGCCACCAGCAAAGGGACAGGGGTTGTCTATGGCTACACCTTC
>TRBJ2-1|TRBV4-1|.|TRBD2
CASSHLGLAYYNEQFF
TGCGCCAGCAGCCATTTGGGACTAGCCTACTACAATGAGCAGTTCTTC
>TRBJ1-2|TRBV6-5|.|TRBD1
CASSYGSDRGYGYTF
TGTGCCAGCAGTTACGGTTCGGACAGGGGCTATGGCTACACCTTC
>TRBJ2-3|TRBV5-4|.|.
CASSPSGQGIVTDTQYF
TGTGCCAGCAGCCCCTCGGGGCAGGGGATTGTTACAGATACGCAGTATTTT
>TRBJ1-1|TRBV29-1|few|.
CSVLSQYATEAFF
TGCAGCGTTCTTTCACAGTACGCCACTGAAGCTTTCTTT
>TRBJ2-2|TRBV9|.|.
CASSPRGSAGELFF
TGTGCCAGCAGCCCCCGAGGGTCCGCCGGGGAGCTGTTTTTT
>TRBJ2-7|TRBV4-2|.|.
CASSQVFRGPHEQYF
TGTGCCAGCAGCCAAGTGTTCAGGGGCCCCCACGAGCAGTACTTC
>TRBJ2-1|TRBV5-1|.|TRBD2
CASSLGPGTREQFF
TGCGCCAGCAGCTTGGGTCCAGGGACTAGGGAGCAGTTCTTC
>TRBJ1-1|TRBV19|.|.
CASSMGQGPTEAFF
TGTGCCAGTAGTATGGGGCAGGGCCCCACTGAAGCTTTCTTT
>TRBJ1-4|TRBV18|.|.
CASSPPRDRGEKLFF
TGTGCCAGCTCACCTCCGCGGGACCGGGGTGAAAAACTGTTTTTT
>TRBJ2-7|TRBV5-4|once|.
CASSLDGARGGYDEQYF
TGTGCCAGCAGCTTGGATGGGGCGCGAGGGGGATATGACGAGCAGTACTTC
>TRBJ2-1|TRBV11-3|.|TRBD1
CASSHTSGTGWNEQFF
TGTGCCAGCAGCCACACTTCCGGGACAGGGTGGAATGAGCAGTTCTTC
>TRBJ2-1|TRBV4-1|.|TRBD2
CASSQDRVGLAGGYNEQFF
TGCGCCAGCAGCCAAGATCGGGTGGGACTAGCGGGAGGGTACAATGAGCAGTTCTTC
>TRBJ2-3|TRBV5-1|.|TRBD2
CASSLGLAGITSTDTQYF
TGCGCCAGCAGCTTGGGACTAGCGGGGATTACTAGCACAGATACGCAGTATTTT
>TRBJ1-1|TRBV30|.|TRBD1
CAWGTGGTEAFF
TGTGCCTGGGGTACAGGGGGGACTGAAGCTTTCTTT
>TRBJ1-6|TRBV2|.|TRBD1
CASRVSGTGWSSPLHF
TGTGCCAGCAGGGTGTCTGGGACAGGGTGGAGTTCACCCCTCCACTTT
>TRBJ1-1|TRBV10-3|.|.
CAISPQGNTEAFF
TGTGCCATCAGCCCCCAGGGGAACACTGAAGCTTTCTTT
>TRBJ1-5|TRBV18|once|TRBD1
CASSPLAGDRDQPQHF
TGTGCCAGCTCACCCCTCGCGGGGGACAGGGATCAGCCCCAGCATTTT
>TRBJ1-5|TRBV11-2|few|TRBD1
CASSSGGNTHQPQHF
TGTGCCAGCAGCTCAGGGGGAAACACCCATCAGCCCCAGCATTTT
>TRBJ1-2|TRBV27|.|TRBD1
CASSLTGQGYFYGYTF
TGTGCCAGCAGTTTAACGGGACAGGGGTACTTCTATGGCTACACCTTC